This entry is about one T cell receptor (beta chain). Its antigen is still unknown. V was pared by 2 bases and J by 1 base, with 8 bases between. Per the germline V gene, CDR1 is SGDLS and CDR2 is YYNGEE. This CDR3 has 14 amino acids. As to time point: recipient sample about 28 days before transplant, after cytoreduction. This entry belongs to a study of T cell clonotyping in hematopoietic cell transplantation. On the study more broadly: Cytoreduction preceded collection of pretransplant recipient samples.

General study results and limits: After transplant, recipient diversity fell while pathologically expanded clonotypes grew through day 180. Few recipient clonotypes overlapped donors; over 97% were de novo at given depth. Graft donor and pretransplant recipient Inverse Simpson Index values predicted broader posttransplant TCR diversity.

The protocol was immunoSEQ multiplex PCR, while the TCRdb copy is restricted to in-frame clones and leaves out a portion. The sample lists tens of thousands of clones, over 65% occurring once. The starting material was peripheral blood mononuclear cells, obtained before stem cell transplant. The chain uses TRBV9 and TRBJ2-3; a weak D match, TRBD1 (6 bases). The clonotype comes from a woman in her twenties or thirties with chronic myeloid leukemia. Some clones in this sample may be carry-over from other donors' samples. The CDR3 coding sequence is TGTGCCAGCAGCGTGTCAGGGGGCACAGATACGCAGTATTTT. It encodes CASSVSGGTDTQYF.